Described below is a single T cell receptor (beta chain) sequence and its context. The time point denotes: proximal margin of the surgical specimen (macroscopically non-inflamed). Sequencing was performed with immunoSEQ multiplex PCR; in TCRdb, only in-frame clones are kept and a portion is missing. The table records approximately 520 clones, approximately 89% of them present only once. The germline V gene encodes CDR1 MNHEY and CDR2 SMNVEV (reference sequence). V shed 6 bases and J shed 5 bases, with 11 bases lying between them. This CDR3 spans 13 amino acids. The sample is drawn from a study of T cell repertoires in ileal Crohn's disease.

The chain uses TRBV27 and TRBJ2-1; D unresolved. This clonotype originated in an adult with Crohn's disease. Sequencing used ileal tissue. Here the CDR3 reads CASRPEVHNEQFF. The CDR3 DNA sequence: TGTGCCAGCAGGCCCGAAGTCCACAATGAGCAGTTCTTC.